This T cell receptor (beta chain) was captured in a study of cytomegalovirus exposure and HLA in healthy donors. Study at large: Genotyping of 398 donors showed that around 85% belonged to the Caucasian-associated ancestry cluster.

It was with 60 Vbeta and 13 Jbeta primers that the PCR ran. The assay was immunoSEQ multiplex PCR, and TCRdb's table has in-frame clones only and misses some. This table holds about 87,000 clones, 74% found once. Study-wide results and caveats: A later analysis, which compared TCR beta chains of equal frequency, found the HLA-associated ones more clonally expanded.

The CDR3 sequence is 13 residues long. J gave up 4 bases and V 7 bases, and 10 bases lay outside the gene matches. The germline V gene has CDR1 GTSNPN and CDR2 SVGIG (reference sequence). To note about this clone: Its target is unknown. Different DNA sequences within this sample yield the same CDR3.

This clonotype was sampled from a man aged 25 to 40 in good health and CMV-seropositive. Sequencing was done on a sample of PBMCs. The V gene is TRBV30, the J gene TRBJ2-7; TRBD1 agrees at 7 bases. The CDR3 DNA sequence: TGTGCCTATTGGGACAGATCAGTATACGAGCAGTACTTC. Protein: CAYWDRSVYEQYF.